One sample yielded the 30 T cell receptor beta chains listed below, sequenced in a study of blood T cells in healthy people across ages. Alongside a J-beta primer mix, a sample-barcoded 5' primer served in a second PCR lasting about 7 to 12 cycles. TCRdb used MiXCR to reprocess the 5' RACE reads, holding one entry per CDR3 protein. The sample lists roughly 500,000 distinct CDR3 sequences, approximately 27% occurring once. The sequenced sample consisted of blood. These receptors originate from a woman aged 70-85 years in good health.

Remarks on this clonotype: One junction end disagrees with the germline gene, perhaps due to a read error. The chain uses TRBV24-1 and TRBJ2-1; TRBD1 aligns across 11 bases. Germline V gene lookup returns CDR1 KGHDR and CDR2 SFDVKD. This CDR3 contains 16 residues. The CDR3 coding sequence is TGTGCCACCGGTGACACTGGACAGGGGGCCAACAATGAGCAGTTCTTC. Translation: CATGDTGQGANNEQFF.

Comment on this clonotype: This may be a read error, as it is one base from a much larger clone. V usage is TRBV28 and J usage is TRBJ2-4; D may be TRBD2 (6 bases). Germline V CDR1 and CDR2: MDHEN, SYDVKM. V lost 10 bases and J 9 bases, leaving 19 bases between the germline ends. The CDR3 runs 13 residues. This CDR3 is CATWSPSGSIQYF. In DNA, the CDR3 is TGTGCCACCTGGTCCCCCTCCGGGAGCATTCAGTACTTC.

The table lists this clonotype with a few counts. The chain is built from TRBV3-1 and TRBJ2-1; no firm D call. CDR3 length: 12 amino acids. Looked up from germline, CDR1 is LGHDT and CDR2 is YNNKEL (reference sequence). V lost 1 base to trimming and J lost 6 bases, with 4 bases between them. The CDR3 DNA reads as TGTGCCAGCAGCCAAGTGAGCAATGAGCAGTTCTTC. Translated, it gives CASSQVSNEQFF.

The chain is built from TRBV11-3 and TRBJ2-3, with D tentatively TRBD2 (5 bases). The CDR3 loop spans 14 amino acids. V was trimmed by 4 bases and J by 4 bases, leaving 12 bases between them. The germline V gene encodes CDR1 SGHNT and CDR2 YENEEA. CDR3 residues: CASSSTNGADTQYF. The DNA of the CDR3 is TGTGCCAGCAGCTCTACGAACGGGGCAGATACGCAGTATTTT.

This clonotype showed up just a few times. The chain is built from TRBV27 and TRBJ1-4; D remains unclear. Germline V gene data show CDR1 as MNHEY and CDR2 as SMNVEV (reference sequence). The CDR3 runs 14 residues. V lost 4 bases, J lost 7 bases, and 13 bases lay in between. CDR3 loop: CASSSQALGEKLFF. CDR3 DNA sequence: TGTGCCAGCAGTTCCCAGGCCTTGGGTGAAAAACTGTTTTTT.

The rearrangement uses TRBV11-1 and TRBJ2-7; 11 nucleotides line up with TRBD1. V was pared by 5 bases and J by 7 bases, with 7 bases of the junction left unmatched. This CDR3 comprises 14 residues. CDR1 and CDR2 from the germline V gene are SGHAT and FQDESV (reference sequence). The CDR3: CASSLGQGAREQYF. CDR3 nucleotide sequence: TGTGCCAGCAGCCTCGGACAGGGGGCGCGTGAGCAGTACTTC.

This clonotype was observed a few times. V usage is TRBV6-6 and J usage is TRBJ2-5, with D perhaps matching TRBD1 or TRBD2 (5 bases each). The V gene lost 2 bases and the J gene lost 3 bases, with 13 bases spanning the gap. The CDR3 contains 15 residues. CDR1 and CDR2 from the germline V gene are MNHNY and SVGAGI (reference sequence). DNA of the CDR3: TGTGCCAGCAGTTACGAGGGGCGAGTGAAAGAGACCCAGTACTTC. Its translation is CASSYEGRVKETQYF.

This clonotype was detected only a few times. The junction shows a germline mismatch at one end, possibly a read error. V and J are TRBV20-1 and TRBJ2-1; 7 bases line up with TRBD2. This CDR3 is 16 amino acids long. The germline V gene has CDR1 DFQATT and CDR2 SNEGSKA (reference sequence). The CDR3 loop is CSARDLVASSGNEQFF. The CDR3 coding sequence is TGCAGTGCCAGAGATTTAGTCGCGTCTAGCGGCAATGAGCAGTTCTTC.

The chain is built from TRBV6-2 or TRBV6-3 and TRBJ1-5; 10 positions match TRBD1. V lost 6 bases to trimming and J lost 5 bases; unmatched junction nucleotides: 4. The CDR3 consists of 14 residues. Per germline, CDR1 MNHEY and CDR2 SVGEGT. The CDR3 loop is CASRRGQGYQPQHF. CDR3 nucleotide sequence: TGTGCCAGCAGGAGGGGACAGGGGTATCAGCCCCAGCATTTT.

The rearrangement uses TRBV29-1 and TRBJ2-7, with 8 bases identical to TRBD2. The germline V gene encodes CDR1 SQVTM and CDR2 ANQGSEA. There are 11 residues in the CDR3. V lost 7 bases to trimming and J lost 4 bases; unmatched junction nucleotides: 3. The CDR3, as DNA: TGCAGCGGCGGGGGGTTATACGAGCAGTACTTC. It codes for CSGGGLYEQYF.

This chain joins TRBV5-6 and TRBJ1-3; D remains ambiguous. Germline assignment: CDR1 SGHDT and CDR2 YYEEEE. V was trimmed by 2 bases and J by 2 bases, leaving 8 bases between them. The CDR3 has 14 residues. CDR3 amino acids: CASSFAATGNTIYF. The CDR3 region has the DNA TGTGCCAGCAGCTTTGCGGCTACTGGAAACACCATATATTTT.

This clonotype was detected a few times. The chain couples TRBV6-5 to TRBJ2-5; TRBD1 aligns across 8 bases. Germline-derived CDR1 and CDR2 are MNHEY and SVGAGI. CDR3 length: 16 residues. Trimming took 2 bases from V and 2 from J; bases not matched to a gene: 7. The CDR3 DNA reads TGTGCCAGCAGTTACGGGACAGGCCAAAGTCAAGAGACCCAGTACTTC. Its translation: CASSYGTGQSQETQYF.

The chain employs TRBV7-2 and TRBJ2-3; 12 positions match TRBD2. This CDR3 region has 15 residues. Germline CDR1 SGHTA, CDR2 FQGNSA. V lost 1 base, J lost 6 bases, and 2 bases stayed unmatched. CDR3 nucleotides: TGTGCCAGCAGCTTAGGCCTAGCGGGGGGGGATACGCAGTATTTT. This gives the protein CASSLGLAGGDTQYF.

This clonotype was counted a single time. J is TRBJ1-2 and V is TRBV4-1; possibly TRBD1 for D (6 bases). V gave up 0 bases and J gave up 3 bases, with 11 bases separating them. Germline CDR1 reads MGHRA; CDR2 reads YSYEKL. CDR3 size: 15 residues. The CDR3 sequence: CASSQDVQGHYGYTF. In nucleotides, the CDR3 is TGCGCCAGCAGCCAAGACGTACAGGGCCACTATGGCTACACCTTC.

V and J are TRBV20-1 and TRBJ2-3, with 10 bases lining up with TRBD1. Trimming removed 4 bases from V and 6 bases from J; junction bases left unmatched: 7. Germline values: CDR1 DFQATT, CDR2 SNEGSKA (reference sequence). The CDR3 runs to 14 residues. CDR3 loop: CSANGDRGLDTQYF. The DNA for the CDR3 is TGCAGTGCTAACGGGGACAGGGGCTTGGATACGCAGTATTTT.

The table lists this clonotype with a few counts. The V call is TRBV9, the J call TRBJ2-2; the D gene is possibly TRBD1 (6 bases). The CDR3 is 14 residues long. V was pared by 0 bases and J by 4 bases, with 7 bases between. Germline CDR1 and CDR2: SGDLS and YYNGEE. DNA of the CDR3: TGTGCCAGCAGCGTAGGCAGGGGCACCGGGGAGCTGTTTTTT. Residues: CASSVGRGTGELFF.

This rearrangement joins TRBV12-3 or TRBV12-4 to TRBJ1-2, with TRBD1 as a possible D gene (5 bases). The CDR3 spans 12 residues. V lost 9 bases and J 10 bases, leaving 18 bases between the germline ends. The CDR3 region is CASSKGLRDYTF. The CDR3 DNA is TGTGCCAGTAGTAAGGGACTACGAGACTACACCTTC.

V and J are TRBV20-1 and TRBJ2-5, with D uncertain. Germline values: CDR1 DFQATT, CDR2 SNEGSKA (reference sequence). The CDR3 is made up of 11 amino acids. Trimming pared 4 bases from V and 5 bases from J, leaving 8 bases between. CDR3 in amino acids: CSAIQGETQYF. The CDR3 region has the DNA TGCAGTGCTATACAAGGGGAGACCCAGTACTTC.

CDR3 sequence reads: CASSFQGTYEQYF. The CDR3 coding sequence is TGTGCCAGCAGCTTCCAGGGGACCTACGAGCAGTACTTC. The chain recombines TRBV5-6 with TRBJ2-7; weak D call: TRBD1 (6 bases). V lost 2 bases and J lost 2, with 8 bases in between. The germline CDR1 and CDR2 sequences are SGHDT and YYEEEE. CDR3 length: 13 residues.

The gene calls are TRBV9 and TRBJ2-4; D is possibly TRBD1 or TRBD2 (5 bases each). V shed 4 bases and J shed 7 bases, with 15 bases lying between them. CDR1 is SGDLS and CDR2 is YYNGEE in the germline V gene. The CDR3 totals 14 residues. The CDR3: CASSPRGGINIQYF. As DNA, the CDR3 is TGTGCCAGCAGCCCCCGTGGGGGTATTAACATTCAGTACTTC.

This chain connects TRBV4-2 to TRBJ2-7; a weak D match, TRBD1 (5 bases). Trimming stripped 7 bases from V and 5 bases from J, with 18 bases between. The CDR3 spans 14 residues. Per the germline V gene, CDR1 is LGHNA and CDR2 is YNFKEQ. The CDR3: CASTASRGTNEQYF. Written as DNA, the CDR3 is TGTGCCAGCACCGCTTCAAGGGGAACCAACGAGCAGTACTTC.

The V gene is TRBV12-3 or TRBV12-4, the J gene TRBJ2-5; 9 bases match TRBD1. This CDR3 has 14 residues. V shed 5 bases and J 5 bases; nucleotides not matched to a gene: 6. CDR3 sequence reads: CASSTTGGEETQYF. The CDR3 DNA sequence: TGTGCCAGCAGTACGACAGGGGGGGAGGAGACCCAGTACTTC.

This rearrangement joins TRBV7-9 to TRBJ2-5; 7 bases line up with TRBD2. Per the germline V gene, CDR1 is SEHNR and CDR2 is FQNEAQ (reference sequence). V lost 5 bases to trimming and J lost 7 bases; unmatched junction nucleotides: 10. The CDR3 extends over 14 amino acids. CDR3 region: CASSPSGFSGTQYF. CDR3 sequence (DNA): TGTGCCAGCAGCCCTAGCGGCTTCAGCGGGACCCAGTACTTC.

The chain has TRBV4-1 and TRBJ2-1; 11 nucleotides line up with TRBD2. The CDR3 has 19 amino acids. From germline, CDR1 is MGHRA and CDR2 YSYEKL. Germline trimming cut 1 base from V and 16 bases from J; bases unmatched to any gene: 24. The CDR3 protein is CASSQVGGSSGGPLGRGFF. CDR3 nucleotide sequence: TGCGCCAGCAGCCAAGTTGGGGGGTCTAGCGGGGGGCCCTTAGGCAGGGGTTTCTTC.

The DNA of the CDR3 is TGCGCCAGCGTAGTGCAGGCGGGCACAGATACGCAGTATTTT. Its protein is CASVVQAGTDTQYF. J is TRBJ2-3 and V is TRBV5-1; the D is unclear. CDR1 and CDR2 from the germline V gene are SGHRS and YFSETQ. The CDR3 totals 14 residues. Trimming pared 7 bases from V and 1 base from J, leaving 13 bases between.

This clonotype was seen only a few times. The chain carries TRBV4-3 and TRBJ2-2; 11 positions match TRBD2. Trimming at V came to 0 bases and at J to 3 bases, leaving 6 bases not matched to a gene. Germline V CDR1 and CDR2: LGHNA, YSLEER. The CDR3 spans 18 residues. DNA for the CDR3: TGCGCCAGCAGCCAAGATCCTGTAGCGGGGGGGTACACCGGGGAGCTGTTTTTT. Amino acids: CASSQDPVAGGYTGELFF.

J is TRBJ2-1 and V is TRBV5-1; 7 bases map to TRBD1. The CDR3 runs to 14 residues. The junction had 8 bases not matched to a gene; V was cut back by 7 bases and J by 4 bases. Germline lookup yields CDR1 SGHRS and CDR2 YFSETQ. CDR3 sequence: CASGPGTAYNEQFF. The CDR3, as DNA: TGCGCCAGCGGACCCGGGACAGCTTACAATGAGCAGTTCTTC.

This clonotype was observed a few times. The V call is TRBV7-2, the J call TRBJ2-3; TRBD2 aligns across 10 bases. Germline lookup yields CDR1 SGHTA and CDR2 FQGNSA. The CDR3 totals 18 residues. V was pared by 5 bases and J by 1 base, with 12 bases of the junction left unmatched. CDR3 residues: CASSPRLGAGGGTDTQYF. Written as DNA, the CDR3 is TGTGCCAGCAGCCCTAGGCTAGGAGCGGGGGGGGGCACAGATACGCAGTATTTT.

This clonotype was detected only a few times. The chain is built from TRBV12-3 or TRBV12-4 and TRBJ2-5; D gene uncertain. The J call is uncertain, as TRBJ2-1 better fits the DNA end. CDR3 size: 13 residues. This chain's CDR3 is CASRDQLYNEQFF. The CDR3 DNA reads TGTGCCAGCAGAGACCAATTATACAATGAGCAGTTCTTC.

The rearrangement links TRBV29-1 to TRBJ1-1; no firm D call. The V end lost 4 bases, the J end lost 3 bases, and 6 bases lay between the germline ends. The CDR3 consists of 11 residues. Germline V gene lookup returns CDR1 SQVTM and CDR2 ANQGSEA. The CDR3 DNA reads as TGCAGCGTTGCTGTGTACACTGAAGCTTTCTTT. Residues: CSVAVYTEAFF.